This passage covers 20 T cell receptor beta chains from one sample sequenced in a study of cytomegalovirus exposure and HLA in healthy donors. PCR used 60 Vbeta primers and 13 Jbeta primers. Here immunoSEQ multiplex PCR was the method, and the copy in TCRdb shows in-frame clones only, minus some. Of 73,000 or so clones in the sample, about 80% were seen once. Specimen: PBMCs. The receptor set was obtained from a man in his fifties or sixties in good health and CMV-seronegative.

A single count supports this clone. This sequence joins TRBV6-5 and TRBJ1-5; D gene unclear. The CDR3 consists of 12 residues. V shed 10 bases and J shed 7 bases, with 14 bases lying between them. CDR1 and CDR2 (germline): MNHEY, SVGAGI. DNA for the CDR3: TGTGCCACCGGAGGCGGGAACCAGCCCCAGCATTTT. Translated: CATGGGNQPQHF.

This clone has just one count. The chain joins TRBV19 to TRBJ1-1; no firm D call. Trimming stripped 2 bases from V and 0 bases from J, with 4 bases between. This CDR3 has 13 amino acids. Germline assignment: CDR1 LNHDA and CDR2 SQIVND (reference sequence). The DNA of the CDR3 is TGTGCCAGTAGTATACAGGTGAACACTGAAGCTTTCTTT. Its protein product is CASSIQVNTEAFF. Based on the CDR3 plus reference TRBV19 and TRBJ1-1, the full variable domain is DGGITQSPKYLFRKEGQNVTLSCEQNLNHDAMYWYRQDPGQGLRLIYYSQIVNDFQKGDIAEGYSVSREKKESFPLTVTSAQKNPTAFYLCASSIQVNTEAFFGQGTRLTVV.

The genes are TRBV7-9 and TRBJ1-4; D remains ambiguous. This CDR3 contains 15 residues. Trimming removed 2 bases at V and 4 bases at J, with 11 bases between. The germline gives CDR1 SEHNR, CDR2 FQNEAQ (reference sequence). In DNA form, the CDR3 reads TGTGCCAGCAGCTTATGGTCAGGTTATAATGAAAAACTGTTTTTT. Protein: CASSLWSGYNEKLFF. The full variable domain, its missing parts supplied by reference TRBV7-9 and TRBJ1-4, is DTGVSQNPRHKITKRGQNVTFRCDPISEHNRLYWYRQTLGQGPEFLTYFQNEAQLEKSRLLSDRFSAERPKGSFSTLEIQRTEQGDSAMYLCASSLWSGYNEKLFFGSGTQLSVL.

V is TRBV6-1 and J is TRBJ2-1, with 8 bases fitting TRBD2. The J segment lost 2 bases and the V segment lost 4 bases, leaving 13 bases of the junction unmatched. This CDR3 contains 18 residues. Germline lookup yields CDR1 MNHNS and CDR2 SASEGT. The CDR3 loop reads CASSGKGGAGVPYNEQFF. Here the CDR3 DNA reads TGTGCCAGCAGTGGCAAAGGTGGAGCGGGGGTACCCTACAATGAGCAGTTCTTC.

The chain has TRBV11-1 and TRBJ2-3; D is perhaps TRBD2 (5 bases). This CDR3 spans 15 amino acids. Germline loops: CDR1 SGHAT, CDR2 FQDESV (reference sequence). V was shortened by 4 bases and J by 3 bases, with 14 bases between the two germline ends. CDR3: CASSSLAVSTDTQYF. For the CDR3, the DNA is TGTGCCAGCAGCTCGCTAGCTGTCTCAACAGATACGCAGTATTTT. Full variable domain (missing parts from reference TRBV11-1 and TRBJ2-3): EAEVAQSPRYKITEKSQAVAFWCDPISGHATLYWYRQILGQGPELLVQFQDESVVDDSQLPKDRFSAERLKGVDSTLKIQPAELGDSAMYLCASSSLAVSTDTQYFGPGTRLTVL.

The rearrangement links TRBV29-1 to TRBJ2-5; the D is unclear. The V and J ends lost 3 bases and 5 bases respectively, with 7 bases between them. This CDR3 is built from 11 residues. From germline, CDR1 is SQVTM and CDR2 ANQGSEA. The CDR3 DNA reads TGCAGCGTTGACCGCGTGGAGACCCAGTACTTC. The encoded protein is CSVDRVETQYF.

This chain connects TRBV5-1 to TRBJ2-5, with D possibly TRBD1 on 6 matching bases. The CDR3 runs 13 residues. The germline gives CDR1 SGHRS, CDR2 YFSETQ. V was clipped by 4 bases and J by 3 bases, with 10 bases between them. In nucleotides, the CDR3 is TGCGCCAGCAGCGCCACAGGGAAAGAGACCCAGTACTTC. Translated, it gives CASSATGKETQYF.

J is TRBJ2-7 and V is TRBV27; 7 bases fit TRBD1. Germline CDR1 MNHEY, CDR2 SMNVEV (reference sequence). The junction had 7 bases not matched to a gene; V was cut back by 5 bases and J by 3 bases. The CDR3 sequence is 14 residues long. The CDR3 DNA sequence: TGTGCCAGCAGTCCGAGGGACAGATTCTACGAGCAGTACTTC. It encodes CASSPRDRFYEQYF.

The J gene is TRBJ2-7, the V gene TRBV21-1; TRBD2 is taken as the D call from the table, unchecked against the DNA. TRBV21-1 is a pseudogene segment. This CDR3 comprises 16 residues. The CDR3 DNA follows: TGTGCCAGCAGCAAAGTTAAGCGGGGGGTATCCTACGAGCAGTACTTC. This sequence encodes CASSKVKRGVSYEQYF.

The chain is built from TRBV6-5 and TRBJ1-1, with a possible D match to TRBD1 (6 bases). The CDR3 runs to 15 residues. The germline V and J ends were trimmed by 1 base and 1 base, with 10 bases remaining between them. Germline loops: CDR1 MNHEY, CDR2 SVGAGI. As DNA, the CDR3 is TGTGCCAGCAGTTACTTTAGGGGGGGGAACACTGAAGCTTTCTTT. It codes for CASSYFRGGNTEAFF.

This clone was observed a single time. The gene calls are TRBV30 and TRBJ2-7; 7 nucleotides agree with TRBD2. With V trimmed by 4 bases and J by 6 bases, 6 bases remained unmatched. There are 12 residues in the CDR3. Germline V CDR1 and CDR2: GTSNPN, SVGIG (reference sequence). The CDR3 nucleotides are TGTGCCTGGACCCCAGCGGGGACCGAGCAGTACTTC. Amino acids: CAWTPAGTEQYF.

J is TRBJ2-2 and V is TRBV15, with 9 bases matching TRBD2. V lost 0 bases and J lost 1; bases outside the gene matches: 6. The CDR3 has 18 amino acids. Germline CDR1 is LNHNV and CDR2 is YYDKDF (reference sequence). The CDR3 reads CATSRDLASGVNTGELFF. CDR3 in DNA: TGTGCCACCAGCAGAGATCTGGCTAGCGGGGTGAACACCGGGGAGCTGTTTTTT. The complete variable domain, with remaining parts taken from reference TRBV15 and TRBJ2-2, reads DAMVIQNPRYQVTQFGKPVTLSCSQTLNHNVMYWYQQKSSQAPKLLFHYYDKDFNNEADTPDNFQSRRPNTSFCFLDIRSPGLGDTAMYLCATSRDLASGVNTGELFFGEGSRLTVL.

The CDR3: CAWGGTLSSGGYTF. DNA of the CDR3: TGTGCCTGGGGGGGCACTCTGAGCTCAGGGGGCTACACCTTC. The V and J genes are TRBV30 and TRBJ1-2; perhaps TRBD1 as D (6 bases). The CDR3 runs to 14 residues. Per germline, CDR1 GTSNPN and CDR2 SVGIG (reference sequence). Trimming cost V 5 bases and J 8 bases, with 21 bases left between them.

The sample holds a few counts of this clone. The CDR3 protein is CASKSGQGYNEQFF. CDR3 nucleotide sequence: TGTGCCAGCAAATCCGGACAGGGGTACAATGAGCAGTTCTTC. V gene TRBV7-2 combines with J gene TRBJ2-1; 9 nucleotides align to TRBD1. The CDR3 spans 14 residues. J was trimmed by 4 bases and V by 7 bases; bases with no gene match: 5. Germline CDR1 and CDR2: SGHTA and FQGNSA.

V gene TRBV6-5 combines with J gene TRBJ2-7, with 12 nucleotides matching TRBD2. Germline V lookup: CDR1 MNHEY, CDR2 SVGAGI. The V and J ends lost 4 bases and 6 bases, in that order; junction bases with no gene match: 7. The CDR3 loop spans 15 amino acids. In nucleotides, the CDR3 is TGTGCCAGCAGTTCTCGACTAGCGGGAGTAGCCGAGCAGTACTTC. It specifies CASSSRLAGVAEQYF.

This chain links TRBV4-1 with TRBJ1-4; 8 bases are shared with TRBD1. Germline V lookup: CDR1 MGHRA, CDR2 YSYEKL. The V and J ends lost 4 bases and 1 base, in that order; junction bases with no gene match: 5. This CDR3 comprises 16 residues. The CDR3 here is CASSPGQGRTNEKLFF. Written as DNA, the CDR3 is TGCGCCAGCAGCCCTGGACAGGGCAGAACTAATGAAAAACTGTTTTTT.

This sequence joins TRBV11-2 and TRBJ2-7; maybe TRBD1 (5 bases). V lost 3 bases, J lost 3 bases, and 15 bases lay in between. This CDR3 is 15 amino acids long. The germline V gene encodes CDR1 SGHAT and CDR2 FQNNGV. The CDR3 here is CASSFQGSRSYEQYF. Here the CDR3 DNA reads TGTGCCAGCAGCTTCCAGGGCTCGCGTAGCTACGAGCAGTACTTC.

This sequence joins TRBV12-5 and TRBJ1-2; a possible D gene is TRBD1 (5 bases). Trimming cost V 1 base and J 7 bases, with 10 bases left between them. CDR1 and CDR2 from the germline V gene are LGHNT and FRNRAP. The CDR3 consists of 13 residues. CDR3 residues: CASGLGSGGGYTF. The CDR3 DNA sequence: TGTGCTAGTGGTTTGGGTTCCGGGGGTGGCTACACCTTC.

This chain uses TRBV6-5 with TRBJ2-7; D might be TRBD1 (5 bases). The CDR3 runs 12 residues. V was clipped by 7 bases and J by 6 bases, with 13 bases between them. The germline CDR1 and CDR2 sequences are MNHEY and SVGAGI. This CDR3 reads CASMQGFGEQYF. DNA for the CDR3: TGTGCCAGCATGCAGGGTTTTGGCGAGCAGTACTTC.

The rearrangement joins TRBV6-6 to TRBJ2-5; D ambiguous. This CDR3 is 10 amino acids long. Trimming cost V 6 bases and J 4 bases, with 3 bases left between them. Germline-derived CDR1 and CDR2 are MNHNY and SVGAGI (reference sequence). This CDR3 is CASSLETQYF. In DNA form, the CDR3 reads TGTGCCAGCAGCTTAGAGACCCAGTACTTC.